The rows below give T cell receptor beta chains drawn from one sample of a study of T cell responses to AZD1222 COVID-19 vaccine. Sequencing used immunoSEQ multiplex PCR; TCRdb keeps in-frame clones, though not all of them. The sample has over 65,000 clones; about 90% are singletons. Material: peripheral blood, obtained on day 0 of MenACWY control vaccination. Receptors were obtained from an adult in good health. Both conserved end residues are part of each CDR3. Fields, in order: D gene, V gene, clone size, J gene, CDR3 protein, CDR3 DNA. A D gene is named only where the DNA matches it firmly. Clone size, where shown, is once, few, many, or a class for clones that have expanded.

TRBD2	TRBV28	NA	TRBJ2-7	CASRLTSGTPYEQYF	TGTGCCAGCAGACTTACTAGCGGGACTCCCTACGAGCAGTACTTC
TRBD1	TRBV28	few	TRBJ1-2	CASSPGGLGGYTF	TGTGCCAGCAGTCCAGGGGGCCTGGGTGGCTACACCTTC
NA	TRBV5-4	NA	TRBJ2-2	CASGPGVTGNTGELFF	TGTGCCAGCGGCCCCGGGGTGACAGGGAACACCGGGGAGCTGTTTTTT
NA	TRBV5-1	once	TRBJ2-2	CASSHQGTGELFF	TGCGCCAGCAGCCATCAGGGCACCGGGGAGCTGTTTTTT
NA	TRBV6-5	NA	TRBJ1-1	CASKRTAVNTEAFF	TGTGCCAGCAAGAGGACAGCGGTGAACACTGAAGCTTTCTTT
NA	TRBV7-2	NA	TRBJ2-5	CASSLEGLLAQYF	TGTGCCAGCAGCTTAGAAGGACTACTAGCCCAGTACTTC
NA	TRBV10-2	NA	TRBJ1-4	CASSESIGVGEKLFF	TGCGCCAGCAGTGAGTCGATCGGGGTCGGGGAAAAACTGTTTTTT
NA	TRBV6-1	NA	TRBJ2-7	CASSGTQTHYEQYF	TGTGCCAGCAGTGGCACGCAAACACACTACGAGCAGTACTTC
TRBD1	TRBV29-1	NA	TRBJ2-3	CSVEFDGTAPTDTQYF	TGCAGCGTTGAGTTTGACGGGACAGCACCCACAGATACGCAGTATTTT
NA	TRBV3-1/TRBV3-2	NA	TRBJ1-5	CASSQVFSNQPQHF	TGTGCCAGCAGCCAAGTCTTTAGCAATCAGCCCCAGCATTTT
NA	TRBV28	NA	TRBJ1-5	CASKTGRFNQPQHF	TGTGCCAGCAAAACCGGTAGGTTCAATCAGCCCCAGCATTTT
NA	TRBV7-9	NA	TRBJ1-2	CASSLEINPNYGYTF	TGTGCCAGCAGCTTAGAGATCAACCCTAACTATGGCTACACCTTC
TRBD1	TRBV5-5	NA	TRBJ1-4	CASSVTGTGAPGELFF	TGTGCCAGCAGCGTTACCGGGACAGGGGCCCCGGGGGAACTGTTTTTT
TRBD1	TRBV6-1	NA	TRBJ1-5	CASSERGTGGNQPQHF	TGTGCCAGCAGTGAAAGGGGGACAGGGGGCAATCAGCCCCAGCATTTT
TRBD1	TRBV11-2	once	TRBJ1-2	CASSTTGFGYTF	TGTGCCAGCAGCACGACAGGGTTTGGCTACACCTTC
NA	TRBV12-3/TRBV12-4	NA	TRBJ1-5	CASSLSVGQPQHF	TGTGCCAGCAGTTTGAGTGTGGGTCAGCCCCAGCATTTT
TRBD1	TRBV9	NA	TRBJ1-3	CASSGKLPRTGGPSSGNTIYF	TGTGCCAGCAGCGGCAAGCTTCCCCGGACAGGGGGCCCCTCTTCTGGAAACACCATATATTTT
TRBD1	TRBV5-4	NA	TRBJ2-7	CASSLAGTGGTYEQYF	TGTGCCAGCAGCTTGGCCGGGACAGGGGGGACCTACGAGCAGTACTTC
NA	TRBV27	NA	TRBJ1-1	CASRTVGFTEAFF	TGTGCCAGCAGGACAGTCGGGTTCACTGAAGCTTTCTTT
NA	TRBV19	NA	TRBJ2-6	CASSIVPDSGANVLTF	TGTGCCAGTAGTATCGTTCCGGACTCTGGGGCCAACGTCCTGACTTTC
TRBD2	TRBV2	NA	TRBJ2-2	CASRERGPNTGELFF	TGTGCCAGCAGGGAGCGGGGGCCGAACACCGGGGAGCTGTTTTTT
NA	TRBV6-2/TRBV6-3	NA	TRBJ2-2	CASSLPADRYANTGELFF	TGTGCCAGCAGTCTCCCTGCCGATAGGTACGCGAACACCGGGGAGCTGTTTTTT
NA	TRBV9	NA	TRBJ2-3	CASSVLDIGTDTQYF	TGTGCCAGCAGCGTGTTGGATATAGGCACAGATACGCAGTATTTT
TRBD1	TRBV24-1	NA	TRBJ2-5	CATSAMPAGQVETQYF	TGTGCCACCAGTGCAATGCCTGCTGGACAGGTTGAGACCCAGTACTTC
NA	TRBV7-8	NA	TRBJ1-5	CASSAKAVRGWNQPQHF	TGTGCCAGCAGCGCCAAGGCTGTCAGAGGATGGAATCAGCCCCAGCATTTT
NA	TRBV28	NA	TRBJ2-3	CASSLVGGTDTQYF	TGTGCCAGCAGTTTAGTGGGGGGCACAGATACGCAGTATTTT
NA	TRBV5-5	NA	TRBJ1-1	CASSLFAGVQNTEAFF	TGTGCCAGCAGCTTGTTTGCAGGAGTCCAGAACACTGAAGCTTTCTTT
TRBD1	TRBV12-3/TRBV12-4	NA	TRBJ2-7	CASSDTGTEYF	TGTGCCAGCAGTGATACCGGGACAGAGTACTTC
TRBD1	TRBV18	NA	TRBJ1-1	CANRMGQDTEAFF	TGTGCCAACCGTATGGGACAGGACACTGAAGCTTTCTTT
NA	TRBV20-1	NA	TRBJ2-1	CTVGLHEQFF	TGCACCGTGGGGTTACATGAGCAGTTCTTC
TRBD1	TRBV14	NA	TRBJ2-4	CASSSLSDRVGENIQYF	TGTGCCAGCAGCAGCCTCTCCGACAGGGTCGGAGAAAACATTCAGTACTTC
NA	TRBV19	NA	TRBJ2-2	CASSELRQGRVWELFF	TGTGCCAGTAGTGAGCTTCGGCAGGGGAGGGTATGGGAGCTGTTTTTT
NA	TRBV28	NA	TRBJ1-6	CASSFRSWNSPLHF	TGTGCCAGCAGTTTCAGGTCTTGGAATTCACCCCTCCACTTT
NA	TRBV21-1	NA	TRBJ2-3	CASSEGPVIGPDTQYF	TGTGCCAGCAGCGAAGGGCCCGTTATAGGGCCAGATACGCAGTATTTT
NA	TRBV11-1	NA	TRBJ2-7	CASSLDVGQAREQYF	TGTGCCAGCAGCTTAGATGTCGGTCAGGCGAGGGAGCAGTACTTC
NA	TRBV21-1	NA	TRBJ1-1	CASSKLGGGRGHTEAFF	TGTGCCAGCAGCAAACTGGGGGGCGGCAGGGGGCACACTGAAGCTTTCTTT
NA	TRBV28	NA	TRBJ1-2	CASTQGDALYGYTF	TGTGCCAGCACTCAAGGGGACGCCCTCTATGGCTACACCTTC
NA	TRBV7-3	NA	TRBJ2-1	CASSQGGAWSNEQFF	TGTGCCAGCAGCCAGGGGGGCGCGTGGAGCAATGAGCAGTTCTTC
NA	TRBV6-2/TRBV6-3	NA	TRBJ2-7	CASSHSLEQYF	TGTGCCAGCAGTCACTCCCTCGAGCAGTACTTC
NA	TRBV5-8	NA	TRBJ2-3	CASSLEDHTDTQYF	TGTGCCAGCAGCTTGGAAGACCACACAGATACGCAGTATTTT
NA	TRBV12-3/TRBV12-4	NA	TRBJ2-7	CASSSQVPYEQYF	TGTGCCAGCAGTTCCCAAGTACCCTACGAGCAGTACTTC
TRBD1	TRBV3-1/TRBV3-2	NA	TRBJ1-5	CASSRSDRDGHEPQHF	TGTGCCAGCAGCCGATCGGACAGGGATGGACATGAGCCCCAGCATTTT
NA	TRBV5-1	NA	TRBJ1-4	CASGIRDGRAEKLFF	TGCGCCAGCGGCATAAGGGACGGGCGGGCTGAAAAACTGTTTTTT
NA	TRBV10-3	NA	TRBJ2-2	CAISEAIGGTGELFF	TGTGCCATCAGTGAGGCCATAGGAGGAACCGGGGAGCTGTTTTTT
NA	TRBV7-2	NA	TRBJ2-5	CASSLGGQGSGETQYF	TGTGCCAGCAGCTTAGGTGGTCAGGGGTCGGGGGAGACCCAGTACTTC
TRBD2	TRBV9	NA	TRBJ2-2	CASSVIAGGANTGELFF	TGTGCCAGCAGCGTTATAGCGGGGGGCGCGAACACCGGGGAGCTGTTTTTT
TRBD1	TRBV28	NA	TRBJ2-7	CASNQGAREQYF	TGTGCCAGCAACCAGGGGGCGCGGGAGCAGTACTTC
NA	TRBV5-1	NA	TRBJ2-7	CASMIGTAGSYEQYF	TGCGCCAGTATGATTGGGACTGCGGGCTCCTACGAGCAGTACTTC
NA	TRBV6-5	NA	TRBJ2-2	CASTAVQGLTGELFF	TGTGCCAGCACCGCCGTACAGGGCTTGACCGGGGAGCTGTTTTTT
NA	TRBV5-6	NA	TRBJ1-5	CASSLEDGSNQPQHF	TGTGCCAGCAGCTTGGAAGACGGAAGCAATCAGCCCCAGCATTTT
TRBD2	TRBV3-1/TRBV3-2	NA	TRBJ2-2	CASSHSSGGLVGGELFF	TGTGCCAGCAGCCATTCTAGCGGGGGCCTCGTCGGCGGGGAGCTGTTTTTT
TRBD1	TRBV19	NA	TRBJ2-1	CASSIPLGQGYSYNEQFF	TGTGCCAGTAGTATACCCCTGGGACAGGGGTACTCCTACAATGAGCAGTTCTTC